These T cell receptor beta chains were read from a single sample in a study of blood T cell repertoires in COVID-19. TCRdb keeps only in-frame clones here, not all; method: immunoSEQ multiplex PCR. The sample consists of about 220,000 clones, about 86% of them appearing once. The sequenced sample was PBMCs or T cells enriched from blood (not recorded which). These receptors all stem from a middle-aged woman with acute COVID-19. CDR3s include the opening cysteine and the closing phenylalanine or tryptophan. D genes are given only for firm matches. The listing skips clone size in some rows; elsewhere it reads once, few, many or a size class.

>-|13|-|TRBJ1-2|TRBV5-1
CASSSFPGRGYTF
TGCGCCAGCAGCTCTTTTCCAGGGCGGGGCTACACCTTC
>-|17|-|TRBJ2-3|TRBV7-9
CASSLRTGETSTDTQYF
TGTGCCAGCAGCTTACGAACAGGAGAGACTAGCACAGATACGCAGTATTTT
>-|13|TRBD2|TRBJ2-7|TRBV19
CASSGTSGRSRYF
TGTGCCAGTAGTGGGACTAGCGGGAGAAGTCGGTACTTC
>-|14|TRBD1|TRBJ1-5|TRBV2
CASSEGQGYQPQHF
TGTGCCAGCAGTGAAGGACAGGGTTATCAGCCCCAGCATTTT
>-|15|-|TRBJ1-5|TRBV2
CASNPQGGSNQPQHF
TGTGCCAGCAATCCTCAAGGGGGAAGCAATCAGCCCCAGCATTTT
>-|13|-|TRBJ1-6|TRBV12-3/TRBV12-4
CASSSSGITPLHF
TGTGCCAGCAGTAGCTCCGGGATTACACCCCTCCACTTT
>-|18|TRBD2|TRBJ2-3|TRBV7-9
CASSSGTSGGPLTDTQYF
TGTGCCAGCAGCTCCGGGACTAGCGGGGGACCTCTCACAGATACGCAGTATTTT
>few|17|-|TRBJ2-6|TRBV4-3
CASSQRQAHSGANVLTF
TGCGCCAGCAGCCAAAGGCAGGCCCACTCTGGGGCCAACGTCCTGACTTTC
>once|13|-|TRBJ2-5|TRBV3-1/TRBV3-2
CASSQGRSETQYF
TGTGCCAGCAGCCAAGGCCGGAGCGAGACCCAGTACTTC
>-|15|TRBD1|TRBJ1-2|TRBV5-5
CASSSRTGFNYGYTF
TGTGCCAGCAGCAGCCGGACAGGCTTTAACTATGGCTACACCTTC
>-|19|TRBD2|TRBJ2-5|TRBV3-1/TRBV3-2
CASSPYRTSGRIGQETQYF
TGTGCCAGCAGCCCGTACCGGACTAGCGGGAGGATCGGACAAGAGACCCAGTACTTC
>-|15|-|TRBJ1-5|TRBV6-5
CASSLGTPWDQPQHF
TGTGCCAGCTCCTTAGGGACTCCCTGGGATCAGCCCCAGCATTTT
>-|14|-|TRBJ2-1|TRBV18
CASSPGRSNNEQFF
TGTGCCAGCTCACCGGGGCGGTCGAATAATGAGCAGTTCTTC
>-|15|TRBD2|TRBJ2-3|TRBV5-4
CASSFQRGDTDTQYF
TGTGCCAGCAGCTTCCAGCGGGGGGACACAGATACGCAGTATTTT
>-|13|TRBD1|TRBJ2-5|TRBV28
CAGRTGLGETQYF
TGTGCCGGACGGACAGGCCTGGGTGAGACCCAGTACTTC
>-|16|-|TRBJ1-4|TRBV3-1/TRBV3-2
CASSRLAGPTNEKLFF
TGTGCCAGCAGCCGCCTAGCGGGCCCCACTAATGAAAAACTGTTTTTT
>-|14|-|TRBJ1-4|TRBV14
CASSQQEGWEKLFF
TGTGCCAGCAGCCAACAGGAGGGTTGGGAAAAACTGTTTTTT
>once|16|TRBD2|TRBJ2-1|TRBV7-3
CASSPQAGVVNNEQFF
TGTGCCAGCAGCCCCCAAGCGGGAGTGGTTAACAATGAGCAGTTCTTC
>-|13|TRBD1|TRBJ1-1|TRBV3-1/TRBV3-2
CASSLGQGAEAFF
TGTGCCAGCAGCCTAGGACAGGGGGCTGAAGCTTTCTTT
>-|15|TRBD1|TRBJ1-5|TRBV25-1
CASSPGTGSNQPQHF
TGTGCCAGCAGCCCCGGGACAGGTTCCAATCAGCCCCAGCATTTT
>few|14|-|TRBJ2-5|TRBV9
CASSPGVGQETQYF
TGTGCCAGCAGCCCAGGGGTGGGACAAGAGACCCAGTACTTC
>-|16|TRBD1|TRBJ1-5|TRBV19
CASSPRGTGDNQPQHF
TGTGCCAGTAGTCCCCGCGGGACAGGGGACAATCAGCCCCAGCATTTT
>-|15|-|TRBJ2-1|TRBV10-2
CASSESGSRENEQFF
TGCGCCAGCAGTGAGTCGGGTAGCCGAGAGAATGAGCAGTTCTTC
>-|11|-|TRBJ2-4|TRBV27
CASSYKNIQYF
TGTGCCAGCAGCTATAAAAACATTCAGTACTTC
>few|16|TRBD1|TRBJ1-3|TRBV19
CASTSRQGEYGNTIYF
TGTGCCAGTACCTCGAGACAGGGGGAATATGGAAACACCATATATTTT
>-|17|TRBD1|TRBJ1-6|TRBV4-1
CASSQRNEGADNSPLHF
TGCGCCAGCAGCCAGAGGAACGAGGGGGCTGATAATTCACCCCTCCACTTT
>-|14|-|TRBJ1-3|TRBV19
CASSITGGGNTIYF
TGTGCCAGTAGTATAACGGGAGGCGGAAACACCATATATTTT
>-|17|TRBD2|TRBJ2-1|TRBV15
CATSPTQGTSGMNEQFF
TGTGCCACCAGCCCCACTCAAGGGACTAGCGGCATGAATGAGCAGTTCTTC
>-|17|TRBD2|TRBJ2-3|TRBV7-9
CASRLAPSGDGTDTQYF
TGTGCCAGCAGACTAGCGCCTAGCGGGGATGGCACAGATACGCAGTATTTT
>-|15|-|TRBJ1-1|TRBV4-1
CASSQGGGRRTEAFF
TGCGCCAGCAGCCAAGGGGGGGGCCGGCGCACTGAAGCTTTCTTT